The present entry profiles one T cell receptor (beta chain) with its context. Its antigen is still unknown. Researchers took RNA transcripts and amplified the TCR beta CDR3 regions from them. TCR CDR3 underwent first-round RT-PCR with the HTBI primer set. Via MiXCR, TCRdb re-called the multiplex PCR reads, giving one row per CDR3 protein. In the table there are around 420,000 distinct CDR3 sequences, roughly 15% of which are singletons. The record originates from a study of T cells in Graves' hyperthyroidism and ophthalmopathy. Study results and caveats: Ophthalmopathy was model-predicted a median approximately 6.9 months pre-onset. Most thyroid clonotypes with frequency above 0.001 were detected in blood.

The length of the CDR3 is 14 residues. Trimming took off 3 bases at V and 3 bases at J, with 11 bases between the two ends. Germline V CDR1 and CDR2: SEHNR, FQNEAQ (reference sequence). The rearrangement uses TRBV7-9 and TRBJ1-2; D is ambiguous. The sequence came from a woman aged 18-29 years with Graves' hyperthyroidism. The sequenced sample was blood. The CDR3 protein is CASSFVAVDYGYTF. The CDR3 DNA sequence: TGTGCCAGCAGCTTCGTAGCCGTGGACTATGGCTACACCTTC.